What follows are 12 T cell receptor beta chains derived from one specimen sequenced in a study of blood T cell repertoires in COVID-19. Assay used: immunoSEQ multiplex PCR; TCRdb lists only in-frame clones, some missing. This sample yields about 200,000 clones, of which over 75% are seen a single time; 0.53% belongs to the top ten. The sequenced material came from peripheral blood. The receptors shown here come from a man aged 50 to 60 with acute or convalescent COVID-19.

The chain couples TRBV18 to TRBJ2-1, with 9 bases identical to TRBD2. This CDR3 contains 17 residues. CDR1 is KGHSH, CDR2 LQKENI, per germline. J was trimmed by 6 bases and V by 1 base; bases with no gene match: 10. CDR3 DNA sequence: TGTGCCAGCTCACCACAATTTAGCGGGAGTGGGATCAATGAGCAGTTCTTC. Its translation: CASSPQFSGSGINEQFF.

This sequence joins TRBV19 and TRBJ1-5, with D maybe TRBD1 (6 bases). Germline lookup yields CDR1 LNHDA and CDR2 SQIVND (reference sequence). Trimming left V 5 bases short and J 6 bases short, with 14 bases between. The CDR3 length is 14 residues. CDR3 region: CASSLPPGAQPQHF. The CDR3 bases are TGTGCCAGTAGTCTCCCCCCAGGGGCTCAGCCCCAGCATTTT.

The chain links TRBV27 to TRBJ2-3; 7 bases match TRBD2. The CDR3 has 13 residues. CDR1 and CDR2 from the germline V gene are MNHEY and SMNVEV (reference sequence). The V segment lost 6 bases and the J segment 6 bases; nucleotides outside the gene matches: 6. This CDR3 reads CASRMGGADTQYF. CDR3 nucleotides: TGTGCCAGCAGGATGGGAGGGGCGGATACGCAGTATTTT.

V usage is TRBV7-3 and J usage is TRBJ1-1; D remains ambiguous. Trimming took off 4 bases at V and 0 bases at J, with 9 bases between the two ends. Germline loops: CDR1 SGHTA, CDR2 FQGTGA. CDR3 size: 14 residues. CDR3 sequence reads: CASSSSSVNTEAFF. CDR3 DNA: TGTGCCAGCAGCTCCTCTTCCGTGAACACTGAAGCTTTCTTT.

V gene TRBV9 combines with J gene TRBJ2-1; 7 positions agree with TRBD1. The CDR3 covers 15 residues. With 4 bases clipped from V and 4 bases from J, the junction kept 8 bases outside the gene matches. CDR1 and CDR2 (germline): SGDLS, YYNGEE. The CDR3 coding sequence is TGTGCCAGCAGCCCTAAGGACAGGCTTTACAATGAGCAGTTCTTC. As protein: CASSPKDRLYNEQFF.

This clone has a handful of counts. CDR3 sequence reads: CASIFRLAGGTDTQYF. The CDR3 region has the DNA TGTGCCAGCATTTTTAGACTAGCGGGCGGAACAGATACGCAGTATTTT. The rearrangement joins TRBV6-6 to TRBJ2-3, with TRBD2 matching over 10 bases. This CDR3 is built from 16 residues. The germline V gene encodes CDR1 MNHNY and CDR2 SVGAGI (reference sequence). With V trimmed by 7 bases and J by 3 bases, 10 bases remained unmatched.

The rearrangement joins TRBV11-2 to TRBJ2-7, with a weak D call TRBD1 (6 bases). The CDR3 is made up of 13 amino acids. Trimming removed 5 bases from V and 6 bases from J, with 14 bases in between. Germline CDR1 SGHAT, CDR2 FQNNGV. Here the CDR3 reads CASSPRQVGEQYF. CDR3 bases: TGTGCCAGCAGCCCCAGACAGGTGGGCGAGCAGTACTTC.

The chain joins TRBV5-4 to TRBJ2-7; the match to TRBD2 covers 7 bases. Germline V gene sequence: CDR1 SGHNT, CDR2 YYREEE (reference sequence). V lost 1 base and J lost 2; bases outside the gene matches: 9. The CDR3 is made up of 16 amino acids. In DNA, the CDR3 is TGTGCCAGCAGCTTGTACGGGGGGAGGGATCCCTACGAGCAGTACGTC. Translating gives CASSLYGGRDPYEQYV.

This chain joins TRBV3-1 (or the pseudogene TRBV3-2) and TRBJ2-6; no reliable D call. Germline V gives CDR1 LGHDT, CDR2 YNNKEL (reference sequence). V lost 4 bases, J lost 6 bases, and 7 bases lay in between. The CDR3 consists of 13 residues. CDR3 in DNA: TGTGCCAGCAGCCCCCATTTGGCCAACGTCCTGACTTTC. This sequence encodes CASSPHLANVLTF.

The chain combines TRBV19 with TRBJ2-5; no firm D call. Germline V gene lookup returns CDR1 LNHDA and CDR2 SQIVND (reference sequence). Trimming removed 9 bases from V and 3 bases from J, with 8 bases in between. CDR3 size: 11 residues. In DNA form, the CDR3 reads TGTGCCAGCAGGCATGAAGAGACCCAGTACTTC. Translated: CASRHEETQYF.

The chain links TRBV7-9 to TRBJ2-7; 7 positions match TRBD1. J gave up 1 base and V 5 bases, and 2 bases lay outside the gene matches. The CDR3 is made up of 13 amino acids. Germline V gene lookup returns CDR1 SEHNR and CDR2 FQNEAQ (reference sequence). The CDR3, as DNA: TGTGCCAGCAGCCCGACAGGGTCCTACGAGCAGTACTTC. The encoded protein is CASSPTGSYEQYF.

This sequence joins TRBV5-1 and TRBJ2-7; TRBD2 aligns across 11 bases. Per the germline V gene, CDR1 is SGHRS and CDR2 is YFSETQ. CDR3 length: 15 amino acids. J gave up 5 bases and V 0 bases, and 4 bases lay outside the gene matches. The CDR3 nucleotides are TGCGCCAGCAGCTTGGATCTAGCGGGAGGACACGAGCAGTACTTC. Amino acid sequence: CASSLDLAGGHEQYF.